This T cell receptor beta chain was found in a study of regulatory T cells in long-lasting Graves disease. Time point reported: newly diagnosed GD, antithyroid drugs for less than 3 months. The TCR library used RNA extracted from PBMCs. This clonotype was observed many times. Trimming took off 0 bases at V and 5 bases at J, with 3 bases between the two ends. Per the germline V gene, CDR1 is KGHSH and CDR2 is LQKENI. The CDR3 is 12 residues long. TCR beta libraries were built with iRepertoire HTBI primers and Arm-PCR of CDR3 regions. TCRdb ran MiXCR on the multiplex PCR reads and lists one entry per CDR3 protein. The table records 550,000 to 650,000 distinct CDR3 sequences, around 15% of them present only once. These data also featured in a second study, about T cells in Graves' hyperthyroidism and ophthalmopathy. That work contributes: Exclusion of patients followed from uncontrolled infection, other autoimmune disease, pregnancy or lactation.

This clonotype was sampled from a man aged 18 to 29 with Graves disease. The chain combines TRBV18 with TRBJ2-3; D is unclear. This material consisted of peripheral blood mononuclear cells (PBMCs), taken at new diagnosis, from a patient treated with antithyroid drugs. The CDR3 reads CASSPPGDTQYF. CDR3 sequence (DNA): TGTGCCAGCTCACCACCGGGAGATACGCAGTATTTT.